Listed here are 29 T cell receptor beta chains from one sample, sequenced in a study of identical twins. TCRdb re-called the 5' RACE reads with MiXCR, one entry per CDR3 protein. The sample has about 290,000 distinct CDR3 sequences; roughly 10% are singletons. This sample also belongs to another study, concerning yellow fever vaccine responses in identical twins.

The sample taken for sequencing was CD8+ T cells sorted from blood. The receptors originated from a young woman in good health.

This clonotype was seen many times. The chain has TRBV28 and TRBJ1-3; D remains ambiguous. Germline CDR1 reads MDHEN; CDR2 reads SYDVKM. This CDR3 has 16 amino acids. Trimming cost V 3 bases and J 2 bases, with 14 bases left between them. The chain's CDR3 is CASSFWLTGPGNTIYF. The CDR3 DNA sequence: TGTGCCAGCAGTTTTTGGCTGACTGGCCCTGGAAACACCATATATTTT. Together with reference TRBV28 and TRBJ1-3, the CDR3 gives the full variable domain: DVKVTQSSRYLVKRTGEKVFLECVQDMDHENMFWYRQDPGLGLRLIYFSYDVKMKEKGDIPEGYSVSREKKERFSLILESASTNQTSMYLCASSFWLTGPGNTIYFGEGSWLTVV.

This clonotype was detected only a few times. V and J are TRBV7-9 and TRBJ2-7; possibly TRBD1 for D (5 bases). The CDR3 has 12 amino acids. Germline values: CDR1 SEHNR, CDR2 FQNEAQ (reference sequence). The CDR3 coding sequence is TGTGCTATCTCGACAGTTTCCTACGAGCAGTACTTC. It encodes CAISTVSYEQYF.

In this sample, this clonotype turned up many times. The V and J genes are TRBV25-1 and TRBJ1-4; D uncertain. The CDR3 loop spans 12 amino acids. V was cut by 1 base and J by 7 bases, with 4 bases left in between. The germline gives CDR1 MGHDK, CDR2 SYGVNS. The CDR3 is CASSESSEKLFF. CDR3 coding DNA: TGTGCCAGCAGTGAATCCAGTGAAAAACTGTTTTTT.

V is TRBV7-9 and J is TRBJ2-7; D tentatively reads TRBD1 or TRBD2 (5 bases each). This CDR3 region has 13 residues. From germline, CDR1 is SEHNR and CDR2 FQNEAQ (reference sequence). V dropped 5 bases and J dropped 3 bases, with 11 bases sitting between them. The CDR3 nucleotides read TGTGCCAGCAGCCCCAGGGACGGCTACGAGCAGTACTTC. It translates to CASSPRDGYEQYF.

This clonotype was detected a few times. The V and J genes are TRBV27 and TRBJ2-7; the D gene is possibly TRBD2 (7 bases). Germline V gene sequence: CDR1 MNHEY, CDR2 SMNVEV (reference sequence). Between the trimmed V and J ends, which lost 5 bases and 2 bases, there was a span of 16 bases. The CDR3 is 15 residues long. CDR3 sequence (DNA): TGTGCCAGCAGTCCCCGTGTAGGGGGGGCCTACGAGCAGTACTTC. Its translation: CASSPRVGGAYEQYF.

The chain links TRBV4-3 to TRBJ2-2; D perhaps matches TRBD2 (6 bases). Germline V gene sequence: CDR1 LGHNA, CDR2 YSLEER. V was pared by 3 bases and J by 7 bases, with 9 bases between. The CDR3 length is 13 residues. CDR3 bases: TGCGCCAGCAGCCAGCAGGAGGGCGGGGAGCTGTTTTTT. This gives the protein CASSQQEGGELFF.

The V gene is TRBV28, the J gene TRBJ2-5, with D possibly TRBD1 on 6 matching bases. Trimming took off 4 bases at V and 2 bases at J, with 20 bases between the two ends. The CDR3 has 17 residues. CDR1 is MDHEN and CDR2 is SYDVKM in the germline V gene. CDR3 residues: CASSSYPGTTGQETQYF. As DNA, the CDR3 is TGTGCCAGCAGTTCCTACCCCGGGACAACGGGACAAGAGACCCAGTACTTC.

The V call is TRBV29-1, the J call TRBJ2-7, with D hard to call. The germline gives CDR1 SQVTM, CDR2 ANQGSEA. This CDR3 is 13 amino acids long. V was clipped by 4 bases and J by 2 bases, with 12 bases between them. CDR3 amino acids: CSVGLQNTYEQYF. CDR3 nucleotides: TGCAGCGTTGGTCTCCAGAACACCTACGAGCAGTACTTC.

Comments on this clonotype: The junction shows a germline mismatch at one end, possibly a read error. This chain uses TRBV7-7 with TRBJ2-1; TRBD2 matches 9 bases. Germline CDR1 and CDR2: SSHAT and FNYEAQ (reference sequence). The length of the CDR3 is 15 residues. The CDR3 protein is CASSLDGLAGMEQFF. CDR3 bases: TGTGCTAGCAGCTTAGATGGGCTAGCGGGAATGGAGCAGTTCTTC. The variable domain in full, with the rest retrieved from reference TRBV7-7 and TRBJ2-1, is GAGVSQSPRYKVTKRGQDVTLRCDPISSHATLYWYQQALGQGPEFLTYFNYEAQPDKSGLPSDRFSAERPEGSISTLTIQRTEQRDSAMYRCASSLDGLAGMEQFFGPGTRLTVL.

This clonotype was found a few times. The chain is built from TRBV27 and TRBJ2-2; D is possibly TRBD1 (7 bases). The CDR3 covers 16 residues. Germline-derived CDR1 and CDR2 are MNHEY and SMNVEV (reference sequence). Trimming shortened V by 7 bases and J by 0 bases, and 15 bases separated the two germline ends. CDR3 sequence reads: CASTPRGTANTGELFF. DNA for the CDR3: TGTGCCAGCACCCCCCGGGGGACAGCGAACACCGGGGAGCTGTTTTTT.

This clonotype occurred many times. The CDR3 sequence: CASSQDLAGGLYEQYF. CDR3 coding DNA: TGCGCCAGCAGCCAAGACCTAGCGGGAGGCCTGTACGAGCAGTACTTC. The V call is TRBV4-3, the J call TRBJ2-7, with 11 bases aligning to TRBD2. Per the germline V gene, CDR1 is LGHNA and CDR2 is YSLEER. The CDR3 totals 16 residues. V was pared by 0 bases and J by 4 bases, with 5 bases of the junction left unmatched.

V usage is TRBV12-3 or TRBV12-4 and J usage is TRBJ1-1; weak D call: TRBD1 (5 bases). The V and J ends lost 3 bases and 4 bases respectively, with 9 bases between them. This CDR3 is built from 13 residues. The CDR3 is CASSFGAITEAFF. The CDR3 DNA sequence: TGTGCCAGCAGTTTTGGGGCAATCACTGAAGCTTTCTTT.

The chain recombines TRBV3-1 with TRBJ2-7; D uncertain. The CDR3 consists of 14 residues. From germline, CDR1 is LGHDT and CDR2 YNNKEL (reference sequence). The V end lost 1 base, the J end lost 2 bases, and 9 bases lay between the germline ends. The CDR3 loop is CASSQVVNAYEQYF. CDR3 nucleotides: TGTGCCAGCAGCCAAGTCGTGAATGCCTACGAGCAGTACTTC.

The chain is built from TRBV27 and TRBJ2-7; TRBD1 agrees at 7 bases. The CDR3 sequence is 15 residues long. J lost 4 bases, V lost 5 bases, and 11 bases had no gene match. Per germline, CDR1 MNHEY and CDR2 SMNVEV (reference sequence). This chain's CDR3 is CASSLNLGTAYEQYF. The CDR3 region has the DNA TGTGCCAGCAGTCTCAACCTAGGGACAGCTTACGAGCAGTACTTC.

This clonotype was recorded at least ten times. The gene calls are TRBV5-1 and TRBJ2-7, with 8 bases identical to TRBD1. Germline lookup yields CDR1 SGHRS and CDR2 YFSETQ. This CDR3 region has 13 residues. Germline trimming cut 5 bases from V and 4 bases from J; bases unmatched to any gene: 5. The CDR3 loop is CASSRDRRYEQYF. The CDR3 region has the DNA TGCGCCAGCAGTCGGGACAGGCGGTACGAGCAGTACTTC.

The chain joins TRBV20-1 to TRBJ2-7, with D uncertain. This CDR3 spans 13 amino acids. The germline CDR1 and CDR2 sequences are DFQATT and SNEGSKA (reference sequence). The V and J ends lost 1 base and 3 bases respectively, with 10 bases between them. The CDR3 protein is CSARGPGVYEQYF. DNA for the CDR3: TGCAGTGCTAGAGGCCCAGGAGTCTACGAGCAGTACTTC.

V and J are TRBV6-1 and TRBJ2-7; D unclear. Germline CDR1 is MNHNS and CDR2 is SASEGT. The CDR3 is made up of 15 amino acids. Between the trimmed V and J ends, which lost 4 bases and 0 bases, there was a span of 13 bases. The CDR3 loop is CASSAGPPGSYEQYF. CDR3 coding DNA: TGTGCCAGCAGTGCCGGTCCCCCGGGCTCCTACGAGCAGTACTTC.

This clonotype was counted a few times. The chain combines TRBV2 with TRBJ2-1; TRBD2 matches 8 bases. With 7 bases clipped from V and 14 bases from J, the junction kept 16 bases outside the gene matches. Germline V gene sequence: CDR1 SNHLY, CDR2 FYNNEI. The CDR3 sequence is 14 residues long. The CDR3 region is CASTGLAGPKGEFF. DNA of the CDR3: TGTGCCAGCACAGGGCTAGCGGGCCCAAAGGGGGAGTTCTTC.

This clonotype came up many times. The chain combines TRBV6-2 or TRBV6-3 with TRBJ1-5; a possible D gene is TRBD1 (5 bases). The CDR3 spans 16 residues. Germline CDR1 MNHEY, CDR2 SVGEGT. Trimming removed 7 bases at V and 5 bases at J, with 21 bases between. CDR3 sequence reads: CASTNTDSYPDQPQHF. The CDR3, as DNA: TGTGCCAGCACTAATACCGACAGCTACCCAGATCAGCCCCAGCATTTT.

The V gene is TRBV27, the J gene TRBJ2-7, with TRBD2 identical over 9 bases. J gave up 4 bases and V 3 bases, and 10 bases lay outside the gene matches. CDR3 length: 16 amino acids. Germline lookup yields CDR1 MNHEY and CDR2 SMNVEV (reference sequence). Here the CDR3 reads CASSLTKGLALYEQYF. CDR3 coding DNA: TGTGCCAGCAGTTTGACAAAGGGACTAGCTCTGTACGAGCAGTACTTC.

In its sample, this clonotype was seen many times. The chain is built from TRBV6-5 and TRBJ2-3, with 7 nucleotides matching TRBD1. The CDR3 consists of 15 residues. The V gene end was trimmed by 2 bases and the J gene end by 4 bases; junction bases not matched to a gene: 6. Germline CDR1 MNHEY, CDR2 SVGAGI. This chain's CDR3 is CASSYLGTGADTQYF. CDR3 in DNA: TGTGCCAGCAGTTACCTGGGAACAGGGGCAGATACGCAGTATTTT.

In its sample, this clonotype was seen a few times. This chain uses TRBV20-1 with TRBJ2-1, with 9 bases aligning to TRBD2. The length of the CDR3 is 16 residues. The germline CDR1 and CDR2 sequences are DFQATT and SNEGSKA (reference sequence). V shed 0 bases, J shed 4 bases, and the junction held 7 bases outside the gene matches. DNA for the CDR3: TGCAGTGCTAGAGATTCGGCTAGCGGGACGTACAATGAGCAGTTCTTC. Its translation is CSARDSASGTYNEQFF.

This clonotype was counted only a few times. The J gene is TRBJ2-1, the V gene TRBV9; 12 nucleotides line up with TRBD2. The germline V gene encodes CDR1 SGDLS and CDR2 YYNGEE. The CDR3 has 17 residues. Losses at the gene ends were 0 bases for V and 2 bases for J; bases not matched to a gene: 3. In DNA, the CDR3 is TGTGCCAGCAGCGTAGCCGGGACTAGCGGGCCCTACAATGAGCAGTTCTTC. It yields the protein CASSVAGTSGPYNEQFF.

This clonotype was seen more than once but under ten times. The chain links TRBV11-2 to TRBJ2-7; 13 bases are a match to TRBD2. The CDR3 contains 15 residues. Germline CDR1 reads SGHAT; CDR2 reads FQNNGV. The V gene end was trimmed by 4 bases and the J gene end by 3 bases; junction bases not matched to a gene: 3. CDR3 loop: CASSSRTSGSYEQYF. Here the CDR3 DNA reads TGTGCCAGCAGCTCCCGGACTAGCGGGAGCTACGAGCAGTACTTC.

The rearrangement joins TRBV7-9 to TRBJ2-7; weak D call: TRBD1 (5 bases). There are 15 residues in the CDR3. Trimming took off 4 bases at V and 2 bases at J, with 15 bases between the two ends. The germline gives CDR1 SEHNR, CDR2 FQNEAQ (reference sequence). The CDR3 here is CASSWAQGAPYEQYF. The CDR3 nucleotides read TGTGCCAGCAGCTGGGCTCAGGGCGCACCCTACGAGCAGTACTTC.

This clonotype was observed many times. The chain recombines TRBV12-3 or TRBV12-4 with TRBJ2-1; unclear D gene. This CDR3 is built from 14 residues. V was cut by 0 bases and J by 6 bases, with 9 bases left in between. CDR3 sequence: CASSLAGGGNEQFF. DNA for the CDR3: TGTGCCAGCAGTTTAGCGGGCGGCGGCAATGAGCAGTTCTTC.

This clonotype was seen many times. V is TRBV4-2 and J is TRBJ2-3; D is tentatively TRBD1 or TRBD2 (6 bases each). Between the trimmed V and J ends, which lost 0 bases and 2 bases, there was a span of 15 bases. The CDR3 totals 17 residues. From germline, CDR1 is LGHNA and CDR2 YNFKEQ. The CDR3 DNA reads TGTGCCAGCAGCCAAGATCTGGCGGGACAAAACACAGATACGCAGTATTTT. Translating gives CASSQDLAGQNTDTQYF.

A few counts support this clonotype. The chain carries TRBV30 and TRBJ2-1; TRBD2 agrees at 10 bases. V gave up 1 base and J gave up 14 bases; unmatched junction bases: 2. Looked up from germline, CDR1 is GTSNPN and CDR2 is SVGIG (reference sequence). The CDR3 loop spans 11 amino acids. DNA for the CDR3: TGTGCCTGGAGTGATGGGACTAGCGAGTTCTTC. Its protein is CAWSDGTSEFF.

This clonotype was counted many times. The DNA of the CDR3 is TGTGCCAGCAGTTTGCCATTAGCCAAAAACATTCAGTACTTC. It codes for CASSLPLAKNIQYF. The genes are TRBV28 and TRBJ2-4; D remains unclear. CDR3 size: 14 residues. CDR1 is MDHEN, CDR2 SYDVKM, per germline. The V end was cut by 3 bases, the J end by 0 bases, with 6 bases between.